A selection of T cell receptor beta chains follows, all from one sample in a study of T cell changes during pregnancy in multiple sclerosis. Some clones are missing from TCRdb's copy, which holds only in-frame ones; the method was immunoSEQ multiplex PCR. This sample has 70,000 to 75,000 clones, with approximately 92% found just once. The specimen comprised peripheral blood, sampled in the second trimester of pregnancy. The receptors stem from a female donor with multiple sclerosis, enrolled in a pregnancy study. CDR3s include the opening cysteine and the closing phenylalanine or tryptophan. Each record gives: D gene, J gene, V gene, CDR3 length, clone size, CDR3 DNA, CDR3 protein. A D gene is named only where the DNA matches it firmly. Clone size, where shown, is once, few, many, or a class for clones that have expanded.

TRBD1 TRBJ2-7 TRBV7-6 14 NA TGTGCCAGCAGCTTAGGACAGGGGGCTTACGAGCAGTACTTC CASSLGQGAYEQYF
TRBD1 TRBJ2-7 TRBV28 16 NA TGTGCCAGCAGTTTGGGAACGACAGGGAGCTCCTACGAGCAGTACTTC CASSLGTTGSSYEQYF
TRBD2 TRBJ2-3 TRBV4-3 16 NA TGCGCCAGCAGCCAAGGCGTAGCGGGGTCCACAGATACGCAGTATTTT CASSQGVAGSTDTQYF
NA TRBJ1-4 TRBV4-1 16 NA TGCGCCAGCAGCCAAAGGGGGAGTGGAACTAATGAAAAACTGTTTTTT CASSQRGSGTNEKLFF
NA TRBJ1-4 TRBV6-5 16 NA TGTGCCAGCAGTTACTCTTCCGGGGAGTTGTTTGAAAAACTGTTTTTT CASSYSSGELFEKLFF
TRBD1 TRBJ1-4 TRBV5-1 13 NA TGCGCCACCCGACAGGGGGCGGGTGAAAAACTGTTTTTT CATRQGAGEKLFF
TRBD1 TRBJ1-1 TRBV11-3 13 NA TGTGCCAGCAGCGTCAGACAGGGTGGTCGGGCTTTCTTT CASSVRQGGRAFF
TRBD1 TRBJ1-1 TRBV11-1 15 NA TGTGCCAGCAGCTTAGCGGGGGACAGGCTCGCTGAAGCTTTCTTT CASSLAGDRLAEAFF
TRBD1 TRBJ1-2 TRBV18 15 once TGTGCCAGCTCACCACCCTCCGGGACAGCATATGGCTACACCTTC CASSPPSGTAYGYTF
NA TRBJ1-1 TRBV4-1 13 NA TGCGCCAGCAGCCCCCGGTTGAACACTGAAGCTTTCTTT CASSPRLNTEAFF
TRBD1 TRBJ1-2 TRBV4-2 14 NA TGTGCCAGCAGCCCGGGACAGGGGAACTATGGCTACACCTTC CASSPGQGNYGYTF
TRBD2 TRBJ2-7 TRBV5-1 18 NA TGCGCCAGCAGCTTGGCGGCTTCTAGAACTAGCGGGGATTACGAGCAGTACTTC CASSLAASRTSGDYEQYF
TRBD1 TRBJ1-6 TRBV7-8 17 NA TGTGCCAGCAGCTTAGGTGACAGGGCGGACTATAATTCACCCCTCCACTTT CASSLGDRADYNSPLHF
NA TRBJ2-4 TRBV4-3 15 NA TGCGCCAGCAGCCAAGCTTATAAATCGCGCAACATTCAGTACTTC CASSQAYKSRNIQYF
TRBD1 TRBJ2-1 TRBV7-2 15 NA TGTGCCAGCAGCTTGGGACAGCTACTCTACAATGAGCAGTTCTTC CASSLGQLLYNEQFF
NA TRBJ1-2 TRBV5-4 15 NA TGTGCCAGCAACGATAAAACACTATCTAACTATGGCTACACCTTC CASNDKTLSNYGYTF
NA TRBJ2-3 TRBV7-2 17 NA TGTGCCAGCAGCTTAGCGCTGCCTAGGCGCGGCACAGATACGCAGTATTTT CASSLALPRRGTDTQYF
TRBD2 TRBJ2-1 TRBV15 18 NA TGTGCCACCAGCAGGAGTCGTGGTTCGGGACTAGCGTATAGTGAGCAGTTCTTC CATSRSRGSGLAYSEQFF
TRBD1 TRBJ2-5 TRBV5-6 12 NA TGTGCCAGCAGCCCAGCGACAGGGGGCCAGTACTTC CASSPATGGQYF
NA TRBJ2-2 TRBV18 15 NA TGTGCCAGCTCACCGTCCAGGGTGAGCACCGGGGAGCTGTTTTTT CASSPSRVSTGELFF
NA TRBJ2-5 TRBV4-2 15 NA TGTGCCAGCAGCCAAGGTACTAGCTCCGGGGAGACCCAGTACTTC CASSQGTSSGETQYF
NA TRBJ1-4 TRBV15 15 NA TGTGCCACCAGCAGAGACAGGGTACGCAATGAAAAACTGTTTTTT CATSRDRVRNEKLFF
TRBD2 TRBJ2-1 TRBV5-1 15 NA TGCGCCAGCAGCCCGGGACTAGCGGAAACCAATGAGCAGTTCTTC CASSPGLAETNEQFF
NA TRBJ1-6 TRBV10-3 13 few TGTGCCATCAGGTCAGGGGAGTCATCACCCCTCCACTTT CAIRSGESSPLHF
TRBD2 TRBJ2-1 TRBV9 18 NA TGTGCCAGCAGCTGGGCGGGAGGGAGGGAAGGGTCCTACAATGAGCAGTTCTTC CASSWAGGREGSYNEQFF
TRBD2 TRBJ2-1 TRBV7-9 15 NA TGTGCCAGCAGCTTAGGACTAGCGACCTGGAATGAGCAGTTCTTC CASSLGLATWNEQFF
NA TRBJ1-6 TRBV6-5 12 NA TGTGCCAGCAGCTTATATAATTCACCCCTCCACTTT CASSLYNSPLHF
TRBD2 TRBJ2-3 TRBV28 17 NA TGTGCCTGCCGAACCGGGACTAGCGGGACCCGCACAGATACGCAGTATTTT CACRTGTSGTRTDTQYF
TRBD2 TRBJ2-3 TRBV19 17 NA TGTGCCAGTAGTCTCCCACCTAGCGGGGCTAGCACAGATACGCAGTATTTT CASSLPPSGASTDTQYF
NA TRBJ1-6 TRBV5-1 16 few TGCGCCAGCAGCCTCTTAGGGACAATCGCCAATTCACCCCTCCACTTT CASSLLGTIANSPLHF
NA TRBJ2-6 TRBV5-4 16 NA TGTGCCAGCAGCCCGTTATCCCCCCCTGGGGCCAACGTCCTGACTTTC CASSPLSPPGANVLTF
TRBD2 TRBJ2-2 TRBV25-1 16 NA TGTGCCAGCAGCGAGACTAGCGGCTTTAACACCGGGGAGCTGTTTTTT CASSETSGFNTGELFF
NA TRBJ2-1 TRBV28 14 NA TGTGCCAGCAGTGGGGGGGGCCCCTACAATGAGCAGTTCTTC CASSGGGPYNEQFF
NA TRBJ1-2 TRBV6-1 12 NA TGTGCCGGATTAGCGGGGGCGCGGGGCTACACCTTC CAGLAGARGYTF
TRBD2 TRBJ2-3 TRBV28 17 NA TGTGCCAGCAGTCTCCGCGGACTAGCGGGAGCCGAAGATACGCAGTATTTT CASSLRGLAGAEDTQYF
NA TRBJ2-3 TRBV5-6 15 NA TGTGCCAGCAGCTTGGCCGGGACTAGCACAGATACGCAGTATTTT CASSLAGTSTDTQYF
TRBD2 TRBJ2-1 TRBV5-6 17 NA TGTGCCAGCAGCTTGCGGACTAGCGGGGGGACCCCGAATGAGCAGTTCTTC CASSLRTSGGTPNEQFF